This is a list of T cell receptor beta chains from one sample in a study of blood T cell repertoires in COVID-19. Method: immunoSEQ multiplex PCR; TCRdb's copy keeps in-frame clones and lacks some. The table includes approximately 240,000 clones, 80% to 95% detected once. The sequenced sample was PBMCs or T cells enriched from blood (not recorded which). These receptors all stem from a young woman who had recovered from COVID-19. Both conserved end residues are part of each CDR3. D genes are given only for firm matches. Size tells how often a clone was seen (once, few, many) or the class of an expanded clone, and some rows leave it out.

v_gene,j_gene,abundance,d_gene,CDR3aa,CDR3nt
TRBV7-9,TRBJ1-1,once,NA,CASSLVFQGEAFF,TGTGCCAGCAGCTTAGTTTTCCAGGGTGAAGCTTTCTTT
TRBV6-5,TRBJ2-2,NA,NA,CASRMDRAVGELFF,TGTGCCAGCAGGATGGACAGAGCGGTCGGGGAGCTGTTTTTT
TRBV7-6,TRBJ1-1,NA,TRBD1,CASSSSTGANTEAFF,TGTGCCAGCAGCTCCTCGACAGGGGCGAACACTGAAGCTTTCTTT
TRBV19,TRBJ1-3,NA,TRBD1,CASSIVGTGGYRAGNTIYF,TGTGCCAGTAGTATCGTCGGGACAGGGGGGTACCGGGCTGGAAACACCATATATTTT
TRBV4-2,TRBJ1-1,NA,NA,CASSQRPTANTEAFF,TGTGCCAGCAGCCAACGGCCTACAGCAAACACTGAAGCTTTCTTT
TRBV6-1,TRBJ1-4,NA,TRBD1,CASSEADGTGEKLFF,TGTGCCAGCAGTGAAGCCGACGGGACAGGTGAAAAACTGTTTTTT
TRBV3-1/TRBV3-2,TRBJ2-3,NA,NA,CASSQDWHTDTQYF,TGTGCCAGCAGCCAAGATTGGCACACAGATACGCAGTATTTT
TRBV3-1/TRBV3-2,TRBJ2-7,NA,NA,CASSPWGILDNYEQYF,TGTGCCAGCAGCCCGTGGGGCATTCTAGACAACTACGAGCAGTACTTC
TRBV5-1,TRBJ2-3,NA,NA,CASSLPSGFTDTQYF,TGCGCCAGCAGCTTGCCCAGCGGGTTCACAGATACGCAGTATTTT
TRBV7-9,TRBJ1-3,NA,NA,CASSFGDSSGNTIYF,TGTGCCAGCAGCTTCGGGGATAGCTCTGGAAACACCATATATTTT
TRBV18,TRBJ2-7,NA,TRBD1,CASSPYGTGYEQYF,TGTGCCAGCTCACCGTACGGGACAGGCTACGAGCAGTACTTC
TRBV5-4,TRBJ1-1,NA,TRBD1,CASSSGGQGVSEAFF,TGTGCCAGCAGCTCGGGTGGACAGGGGGTATCTGAAGCTTTCTTT
TRBV15,TRBJ2-3,many,TRBD1,CATSSRQGDTDTQYF,TGTGCCACCAGCAGTAGACAGGGAGACACAGATACGCAGTATTTT
TRBV5-4,TRBJ1-5,NA,NA,CASSLGRNQPQHF,TGTGCCAGCAGCTTGGGGCGGAATCAGCCCCAGCATTTT
TRBV6-4,TRBJ2-3,NA,TRBD2,CASSSGGRETDTQYF,TGTGCCAGCAGTTCCGGCGGGAGGGAGACAGATACGCAGTATTTT
TRBV28,TRBJ1-2,NA,NA,CASSLFAGRGGYTF,TGTGCCAGCAGTTTATTTGCGGGCAGGGGAGGCTACACCTTC
TRBV4-1,TRBJ2-7,NA,TRBD1,CASSQEGTGGFYEQYF,TGCGCCAGCAGCCAAGAGGGGACAGGGGGCTTTTACGAGCAGTACTTC
TRBV18,TRBJ2-6,NA,NA,CASSPSGIGANVLTF,TGTGCCAGCTCACCATCCGGGATTGGGGCCAACGTCCTGACTTTC
TRBV29-1,TRBJ1-2,NA,TRBD1,CSVEDQGGGGYTF,TGCAGCGTTGAAGATCAAGGGGGCGGTGGCTACACCTTC
TRBV27,TRBJ2-2,NA,TRBD2,CASSLSGTSGALLNTGELFF,TGTGCCAGCAGTTTAAGTGGTACTAGCGGGGCCCTCCTGAACACCGGGGAGCTGTTTTTT
TRBV19,TRBJ2-1,NA,NA,CASRMGSGRSYNEQFF,TGTGCCAGTAGGATGGGTAGTGGGAGGAGCTACAATGAGCAGTTCTTC
TRBV9,TRBJ1-3,NA,NA,CASSAQGYPTARNTIYF,TGTGCCAGCAGCGCCCAGGGTTATCCAACGGCCCGAAACACCATATATTTT
TRBV11-3,TRBJ2-5,NA,NA,CASSTSNQETQYF,TGTGCCAGCAGCACCTCTAACCAAGAGACCCAGTACTTC
TRBV27,TRBJ1-3,NA,NA,CASRDNLSGNTIYF,TGTGCCAGTCGGGACAACCTCTCTGGAAACACCATATATTTT
TRBV19,TRBJ1-1,NA,NA,CASGRPQTGSGTEAFF,TGTGCCAGCGGTAGACCGCAAACAGGGTCGGGAACTGAAGCTTTCTTT
TRBV9,TRBJ2-7,NA,NA,CASSEGSSSYYEQYF,TGTGCCAGCAGCGAGGGGTCGAGCAGCTACTACGAGCAGTACTTC
TRBV7-2,TRBJ2-3,NA,TRBD2,CASSSRGGRGTDTQYF,TGTGCCAGCAGCTCCCGCGGGGGTCGAGGCACAGATACGCAGTATTTT
TRBV4-3,TRBJ2-7,NA,TRBD1,CASSQRTGAGYEQYF,TGCGCCAGCAGCCAACGGACAGGGGCGGGCTACGAGCAGTACTTC
TRBV7-9,TRBJ1-1,once,NA,CASSLVGRDYTEAFF,TGTGCCAGCAGCTTAGTGGGCAGGGACTACACTGAAGCTTTCTTT
TRBV10-2,TRBJ2-1,NA,NA,CASSPRLDHNEQFF,TGCGCCAGCAGCCCCCGACTAGACCACAATGAGCAGTTCTTC
TRBV19,TRBJ1-1,NA,NA,CASSSNRREAFF,TGTGCCAGTAGTTCAAACCGGCGGGAAGCTTTCTTT
TRBV5-6,TRBJ1-2,NA,NA,CASSLSVRIGGPIDGYTF,TGTGCCAGCAGCTTGAGCGTTAGAATTGGGGGCCCCATCGATGGCTACACCTTC
TRBV3-1/TRBV3-2,TRBJ1-1,NA,NA,CASSPPSGNPEAFF,TGTGCCAGCAGCCCGCCCTCAGGGAACCCTGAAGCTTTCTTT
TRBV2,TRBJ1-5,NA,NA,CASSEALGNNQPQHF,TGTGCCAGCAGTGAAGCCCTCGGGAACAATCAGCCCCAGCATTTT
TRBV27,TRBJ2-7,NA,NA,CASSRDKYEQYF,TGTGCCAGCAGCCGAGACAAGTACGAGCAGTACTTC
TRBV9,TRBJ1-5,NA,NA,CASSVEGSPGQPQHF,TGTGCCAGCAGCGTAGAGGGCTCCCCGGGACAGCCCCAGCATTTT
TRBV19,TRBJ2-3,NA,NA,CASSMSGQPSQYF,TGTGCCAGTAGTATGTCGGGTCAGCCCTCGCAGTATTTT